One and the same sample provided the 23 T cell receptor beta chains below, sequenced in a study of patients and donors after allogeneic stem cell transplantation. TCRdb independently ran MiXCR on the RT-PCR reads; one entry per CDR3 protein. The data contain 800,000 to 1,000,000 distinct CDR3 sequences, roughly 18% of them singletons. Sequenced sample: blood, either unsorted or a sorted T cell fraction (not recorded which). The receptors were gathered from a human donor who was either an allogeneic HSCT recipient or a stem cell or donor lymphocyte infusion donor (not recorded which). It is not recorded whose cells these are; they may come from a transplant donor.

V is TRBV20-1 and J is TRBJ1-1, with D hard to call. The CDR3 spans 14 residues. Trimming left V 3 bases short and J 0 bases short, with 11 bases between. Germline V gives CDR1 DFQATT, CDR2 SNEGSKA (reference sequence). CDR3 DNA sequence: TGCAGTGCTAGGCCCCGTTCAGTGAACACTGAAGCTTTCTTT. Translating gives CSARPRSVNTEAFF.

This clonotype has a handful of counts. CDR3 sequence reads: CASSYGTKGGELFF. The DNA for the CDR3 is TGTGCCAGCAGTTACGGGACAAAAGGCGGGGAGCTGTTTTTT. This rearrangement joins TRBV6-5 to TRBJ2-2, with D possibly being TRBD1 (6 bases). Germline CDR1 reads MNHEY; CDR2 reads SVGAGI. V was pared by 2 bases and J by 7 bases, with 11 bases between. The CDR3 has 14 residues.

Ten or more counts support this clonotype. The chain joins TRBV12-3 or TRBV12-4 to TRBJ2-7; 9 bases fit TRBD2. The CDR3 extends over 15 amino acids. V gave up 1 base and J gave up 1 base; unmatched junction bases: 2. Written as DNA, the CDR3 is TGTGCCAGCAGTTTAGGCGGGGGGGCTTCCTACGAGCAGTACTTC. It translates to CASSLGGGASYEQYF.

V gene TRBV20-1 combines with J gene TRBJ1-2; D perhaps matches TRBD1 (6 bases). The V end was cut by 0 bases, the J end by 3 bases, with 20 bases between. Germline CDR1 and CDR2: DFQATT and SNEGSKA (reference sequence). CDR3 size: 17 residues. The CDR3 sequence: CSARDPQKGQRHYGYTF. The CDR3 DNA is TGCAGTGCTAGAGATCCCCAGAAAGGACAGCGCCACTATGGCTACACCTTC.

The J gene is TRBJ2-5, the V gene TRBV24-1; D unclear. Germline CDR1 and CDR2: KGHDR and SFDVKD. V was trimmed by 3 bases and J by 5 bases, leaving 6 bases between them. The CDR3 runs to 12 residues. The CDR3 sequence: CATSDNMETQYF. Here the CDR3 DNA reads TGTGCCACCAGTGATAATATGGAGACCCAGTACTTC.

CDR3 DNA sequence: TGTGCCAGCAGTTGGAGGGAGGATGAGCAGTTCTTC. It is translated as CASSWREDEQFF. The V and J genes are TRBV6-6 and TRBJ2-1; tentatively, D is TRBD2 (6 bases). Trimming removed 4 bases from V and 8 bases from J, with 9 bases in between. The V gene's germline CDR1 is MNHNY and CDR2 SVGAGI (reference sequence). The CDR3 is 12 amino acids.

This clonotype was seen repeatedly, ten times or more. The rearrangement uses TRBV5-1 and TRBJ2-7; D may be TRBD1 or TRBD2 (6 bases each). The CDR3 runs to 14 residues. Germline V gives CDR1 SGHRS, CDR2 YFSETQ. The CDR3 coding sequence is TGCGCGTCGGGGGTGGGGACACAACTATACGAGCAGTACTTC. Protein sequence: CASGVGTQLYEQYF.

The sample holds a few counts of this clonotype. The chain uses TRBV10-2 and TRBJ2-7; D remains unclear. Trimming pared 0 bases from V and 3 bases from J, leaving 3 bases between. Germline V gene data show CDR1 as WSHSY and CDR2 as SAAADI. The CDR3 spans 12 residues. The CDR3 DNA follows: TGCGCCAGCAGTGAGTCAAACTACGAGCAGTACTTC. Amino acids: CASSESNYEQYF.

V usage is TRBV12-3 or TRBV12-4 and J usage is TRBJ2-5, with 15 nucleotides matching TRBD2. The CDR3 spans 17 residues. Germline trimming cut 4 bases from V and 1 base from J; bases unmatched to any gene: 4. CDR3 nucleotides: TGTGCCAGCAGTTCTGGGACTAGCGGGGGGCGCCAAGAGACCCAGTACTTC. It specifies CASSSGTSGGRQETQYF.

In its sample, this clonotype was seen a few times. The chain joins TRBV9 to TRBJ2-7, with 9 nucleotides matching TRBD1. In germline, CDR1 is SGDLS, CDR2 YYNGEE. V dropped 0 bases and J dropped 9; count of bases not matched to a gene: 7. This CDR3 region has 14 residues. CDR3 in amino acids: CASSVEGQGAMQYF. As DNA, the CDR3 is TGTGCCAGCAGCGTAGAGGGACAGGGTGCAATGCAGTACTTC.

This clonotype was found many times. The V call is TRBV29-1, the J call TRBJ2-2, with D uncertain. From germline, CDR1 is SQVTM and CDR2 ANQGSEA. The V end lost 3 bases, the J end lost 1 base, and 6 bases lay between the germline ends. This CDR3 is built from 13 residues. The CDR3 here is CSVDSGNTGELFF. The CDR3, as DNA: TGCAGCGTTGACTCAGGGAACACCGGGGAGCTGTTTTTT.

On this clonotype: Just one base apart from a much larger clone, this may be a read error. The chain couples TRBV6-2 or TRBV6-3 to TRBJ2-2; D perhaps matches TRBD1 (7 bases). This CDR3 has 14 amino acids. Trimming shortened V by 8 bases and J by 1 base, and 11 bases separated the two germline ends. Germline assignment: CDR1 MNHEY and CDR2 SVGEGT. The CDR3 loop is CASGRTGNTGELFF. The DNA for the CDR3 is TGTGCCAGCGGGAGGACAGGGAACACCGGGGAGCTGTTTTTT.

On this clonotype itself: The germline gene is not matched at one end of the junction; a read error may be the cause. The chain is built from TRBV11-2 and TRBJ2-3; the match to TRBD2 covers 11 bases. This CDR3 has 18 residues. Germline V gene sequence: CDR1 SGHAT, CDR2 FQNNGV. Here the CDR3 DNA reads TGTGCCAGCCGCTTAGGACTAGCGGGCAGACGGAACACAGATACGCAGTATTTT. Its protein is CASRLGLAGRRNTDTQYF.

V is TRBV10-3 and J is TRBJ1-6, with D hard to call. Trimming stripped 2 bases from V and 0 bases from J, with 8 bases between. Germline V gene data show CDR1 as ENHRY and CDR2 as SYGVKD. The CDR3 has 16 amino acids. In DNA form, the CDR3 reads TGTGCCATCAGTGAGCGGGTTAGCTCCTATAATTCACCCCTCCACTTT. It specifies CAISERVSSYNSPLHF.

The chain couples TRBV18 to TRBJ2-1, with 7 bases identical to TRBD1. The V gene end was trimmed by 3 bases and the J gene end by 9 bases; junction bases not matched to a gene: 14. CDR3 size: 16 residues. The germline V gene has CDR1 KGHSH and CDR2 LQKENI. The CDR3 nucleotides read TGTGCCAGCTCACCGAGAGCCCCCAAGGGGGCGAGTGAGCAGTTCTTC. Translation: CASSPRAPKGASEQFF.

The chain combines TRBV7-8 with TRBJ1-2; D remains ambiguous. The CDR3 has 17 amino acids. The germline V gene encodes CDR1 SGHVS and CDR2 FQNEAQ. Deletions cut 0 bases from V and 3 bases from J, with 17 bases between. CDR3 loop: CASSLAGAGSKDYGYTF. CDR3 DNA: TGTGCCAGCAGCTTAGCGGGAGCTGGTTCGAAGGACTATGGCTACACCTTC.

CDR3 DNA: TGCAGCGTTGGCCGGCAGGGGTTGGAGACCCAGTACTTC. It translates to CSVGRQGLETQYF. The chain has TRBV29-1 and TRBJ2-5, with a tentative D call TRBD1 (6 bases). V was cut by 4 bases and J by 5 bases, with 14 bases left in between. CDR1 SQVTM and CDR2 ANQGSEA come from the germline V gene. CDR3 length: 13 residues.

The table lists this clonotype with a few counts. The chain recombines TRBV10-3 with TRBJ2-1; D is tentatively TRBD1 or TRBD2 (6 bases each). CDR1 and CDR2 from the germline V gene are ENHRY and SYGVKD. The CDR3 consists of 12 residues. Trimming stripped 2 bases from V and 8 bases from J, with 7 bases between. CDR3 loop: CAISERGDEQFF. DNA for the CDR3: TGTGCCATCAGTGAGAGGGGGGATGAGCAGTTCTTC.

This chain's CDR3 is CASSIGNLDTGELFF. The CDR3 bases are TGTGCCAGTAGTATAGGGAACTTGGACACCGGGGAGCTGTTTTTT. The chain employs TRBV19 and TRBJ2-2; D gene ambiguous. This CDR3 has 15 amino acids. The V and J ends lost 1 base and 3 bases respectively, with 9 bases between them. Germline V gene lookup returns CDR1 LNHDA and CDR2 SQIVND (reference sequence).

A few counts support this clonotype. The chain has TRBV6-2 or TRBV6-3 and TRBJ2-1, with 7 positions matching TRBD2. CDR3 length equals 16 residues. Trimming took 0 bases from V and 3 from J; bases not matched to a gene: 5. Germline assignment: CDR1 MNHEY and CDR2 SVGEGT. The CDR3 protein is CASSYSVRGDYNEQFF. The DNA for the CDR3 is TGTGCCAGCAGTTACTCTGTCCGGGGGGACTACAATGAGCAGTTCTTC.

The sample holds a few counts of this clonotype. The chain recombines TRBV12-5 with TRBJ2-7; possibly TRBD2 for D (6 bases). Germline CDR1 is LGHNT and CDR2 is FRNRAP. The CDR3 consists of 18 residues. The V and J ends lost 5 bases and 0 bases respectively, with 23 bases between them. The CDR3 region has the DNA TGTGCTAGTGGTCTAAAAGCCCCTGGCGGGGAGAGCTCCTACGAGCAGTACTTC. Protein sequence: CASGLKAPGGESSYEQYF.

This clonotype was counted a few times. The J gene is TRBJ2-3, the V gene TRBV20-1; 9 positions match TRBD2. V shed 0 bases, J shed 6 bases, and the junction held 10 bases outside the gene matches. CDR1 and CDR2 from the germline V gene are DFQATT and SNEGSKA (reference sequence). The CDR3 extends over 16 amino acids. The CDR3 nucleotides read TGCAGTGCTAGAGATTGGTTAGCGGGAGTTTCGGATACGCAGTATTTT. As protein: CSARDWLAGVSDTQYF.

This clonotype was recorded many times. The CDR3 is CASSLEGSYEQYF. The CDR3 DNA follows: TGCGCCAGCAGCTTGGAGGGGTCCTACGAGCAGTACTTC. The rearrangement joins TRBV5-1 to TRBJ2-7, with TRBD1 as a possible D gene (5 bases). V gave up 0 bases and J gave up 1 base, with 5 bases separating them. CDR1 and CDR2 (germline): SGHRS, YFSETQ. CDR3 length: 13 residues.